This T cell receptor beta chain was observed in a study of OX40 agonist ivuxolimab in advanced cancers. Study as a whole: The group had a mean age of about 60 years, ranged from about 20 to 79, and was 80% to 90% male. The study, taken as a whole, reports: CD4+ and CD8+ blood T cells expanded clonally by week 6 at 0.1 to 3.0 mg/kg.

This clone was seen once. Its antigen is unknown. Clones were sequenced by immunoSEQ multiplex PCR, and TCRdb holds only the in-frame ones, with some missing. The table lists roughly 50,000 clones, roughly 86% of them singletons. Germline V lookup: CDR1 MNHNY, CDR2 SVGAGI (reference sequence). V was clipped by 5 bases and J by 11 bases, with 12 bases between them. The CDR3 is 11 amino acids. The sample in question was CD4+ or CD8+ T cells sorted from blood, obtained in a trial of the OX40 agonist ivuxolimab. This chain links TRBV6-6 with TRBJ1-1, with D possibly being TRBD1 (5 bases). The source of this sequence is an adult with an advanced solid tumor such as melanoma, head and neck, liver or kidney cancer. The CDR3 reads CASSQGARAFF. In DNA, the CDR3 is TGTGCCAGCAGTCAGGGTGCGAGGGCTTTCTTT.